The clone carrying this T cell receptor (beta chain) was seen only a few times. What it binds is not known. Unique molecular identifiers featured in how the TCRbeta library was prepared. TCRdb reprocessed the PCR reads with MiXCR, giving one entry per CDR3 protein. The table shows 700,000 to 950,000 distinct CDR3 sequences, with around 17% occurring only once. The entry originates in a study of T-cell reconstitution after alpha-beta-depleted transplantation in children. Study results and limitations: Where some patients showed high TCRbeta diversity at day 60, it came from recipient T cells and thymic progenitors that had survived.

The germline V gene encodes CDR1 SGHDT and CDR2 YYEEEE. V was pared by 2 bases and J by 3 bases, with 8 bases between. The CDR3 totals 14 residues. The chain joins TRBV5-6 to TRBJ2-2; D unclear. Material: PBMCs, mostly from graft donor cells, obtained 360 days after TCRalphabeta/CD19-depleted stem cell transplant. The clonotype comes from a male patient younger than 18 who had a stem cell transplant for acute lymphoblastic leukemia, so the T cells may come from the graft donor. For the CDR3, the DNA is TGTGCCAGCAGCTTTGAATGGGACACCGGGGAGCTGTTTTTT. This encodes CASSFEWDTGELFF.